This T cell receptor beta chain was recorded in a study of regulatory T cells in long-lasting Graves disease (dated by TCRdb to 2020 to 2022). In the study overall: Persistent Graves' disease was defined as persistently positive TSH receptor autoantibodies together with antithyroid drug treatment for over 5 years. This study used TCR sequencing and RNA sequencing of peripheral blood to compare persistent Graves' disease patients against newly diagnosed Graves' disease patients. The study took place in China and was registered as a clinical trial. A total of around 33 samples were covered by TCR sequencing, comprising some 13 persistent and 20 or so newly diagnosed Graves' disease patients. Persistent Graves' disease patients in the clinical cohort had taken antithyroid drugs for approximately 9.5 years on average.

Results the study describes overall, beyond this receptor: Only peripheral blood was studied, because thyroid tissue, the primary lesion, was inaccessible. Sequencing and analysis were limited to the TCR beta chain. Compared with newly diagnosed patients, persistent Graves' disease patients had lower TCR Shannon entropy and fewer highly expanded clones, which suggests clonal expansion. The authors acknowledged the small sample size as a limitation that may reduce accuracy. More public clonotypes were shared among persistent patients (roughly 2,700) than among newly diagnosed patients (over 900). Preferential use of TRBV28, TRBJ1-2 and TRBJ2-5 was observed in persistent disease, whereas TRBV20-1 and TRBJ2-1 were favored in newly diagnosed disease.

The protocol used for the library was multiplex PCR. TCRdb records Illumina HiSeq 4000 as the sequencer. To build TCR beta libraries, CDR3 regions were amplified by Arm-PCR using iRepertoire HTBI primers. Before sequencing, the PCR products went through gel purification. Processing in the source paper ran as follows. Across samples, 60 to 75 TRBV and roughly 15 TRBJ segments were identified and used for gene usage analysis of CDR3 amino acid clonotypes. COPE and FqMerger were used to merge filtered high-quality paired reads into contigs. BLAST was used to align contigs to IMGT TRBV, TRBD and TRBJ reference genes, with CDR3 defined following IMGT. Any clonotype with a frequency above 0.1% was classified as a highly expanded clone. Shannon entropy served as the measure of repertoire diversity, while the Gini coefficient captured V-J evenness. Clonotypes shared by more than one individual were considered public. In-frame beta chains were kept once TCRdb had trimmed the public reads at Q25 with fastp and called clones with MiXCR. Rows with a matching CDR3 protein are joined into one entry that keeps the most common DNA and genes. None of the V and J calls come from the authors' own analysis; TCRdb made them. Present in this sample are approximately 690,000 distinct CDR3 sequences, 25% to 35% of which were seen just once. The ten largest clones add up to 40% to 55% of the sample.

This sample's time point label indicates: persistent/refractory GD, antithyroid drugs over 5 years with positive TRAb. For both TCR sequencing and RNA sequencing, RNA was extracted from PBMCs in TRIzol. The diagnosis of Graves' disease followed American Thyroid Association guidelines. The patients came from an endocrinology department in Xi'an, China. From each patient, around 8.3 milliliters of peripheral blood was collected into an EDTA anticoagulant tube. Ficoll Paque Plus density gradient separation was used to isolate PBMCs, and no further T cell sorting was done. RNA quality was checked with an Agilent 2100 Bioanalyzer and agarose gel, and concentration with a NanoDrop 2000. A few counts support this clonotype. The antigen it recognizes is unknown. No much larger clone is present one base from it, and per-base qualities are unavailable. According to the germline V gene (reference sequence), CDR1 reads DFQATT and CDR2 reads SNEGSKA. Including the terminal cysteine and phenylalanine, the CDR3 comprises 12 residues. The kept DNA is CDR3 alone, 36 bases in frame from the first base. Trimming at the junction amounts to 4 bases on V and 2 bases on J, and the germline ends lie 6 bases apart.

The material was peripheral blood mononuclear cells (PBMCs), obtained when the disease was refractory, from a patient treated with antithyroid drugs. The clonotype originates from a female donor with Graves disease. The chain was built from TRBV20-1 and TRBJ1-5; the D gene lacks a confident call. The CDR3 region has the sequence CSAIQGNQPQHF. The sequence in DNA is TGCAGTGCTATCCAGGGCAATCAGCCCCAGCATTTT.